This TCR beta chain came from a study of T cell responses to AZD1222 COVID-19 vaccine. General study results and limits: The donors showed a predominance of white British ancestry and of females, with possible underestimation of clonal diversity. Regions 160-218 and 743-854 held dominance among vaccine-associated CD4 TCRs, which spanned spike. Among spike-specific TCRs, nearly half reportedly target unmutated variant regions.

The method was immunoSEQ multiplex PCR; TCRdb's version includes in-frame clones alone and lacks a portion of them. The sample carries 90,000 to 140,000 clones, about four fifths recorded once. Worth noting for this clone: Its antigen remains unidentified.

Germline CDR1 LGHNA, CDR2 YSLEER. The CDR3 has 13 residues. The germline V and J ends were trimmed by 0 bases and 2 bases, with 5 bases remaining between them. The TCR comes from an adult in good health. The sample was peripheral blood, taken on day 0 of AZD1222 vaccination. J is TRBJ2-7 and V is TRBV4-3; D is unclear. The CDR3 loop is CASSQEQAYEQYF. DNA of the CDR3: TGCGCCAGCAGCCAAGAGCAGGCCTACGAGCAGTACTTC.